Listed here is a single T cell receptor (beta chain). Which antigen it targets is not known. No quality values exist for individual bases; no much larger clone is one base distant. This sample was included in a study of blood T cell repertoires in COVID-19 (dated by TCRdb to the early 2020s). Regarding the complete study: The collaborator samples originated in the United States, Italy and Spain and spanned the acute and convalescent phases of COVID-19. The material from the prospective study consisted of cDNA or gDNA derived from T cells, B-cell-depleted T cells, or PBMCs. Subjects who had been exposed to COVID-19, were actively infected with it, or had recovered from it provided the deeply sampled blood TCRbeta repertoires that made up the dataset. A freely available public database, intended as a resource for researchers studying the immune response to SARS-CoV-2, is where the repertoires were released. Samples came from the ongoing ImmuneRACE study (first 160 participants) plus 1,254 subjects from 6 global collaborators. The sample metadata nearly always contained a de-identified subject ID, COVID-19 status, age in years and sex. Where HLA class I and class II types were available, the types were taken from metadata supplied by the sample provider, not from assay-based typing. Study-level results and caveats: The quantity of clinical and demographic metadata differed by source and by participant and was supplied without curation.

Participants in the prospective study were aged about 18 to 95 years, lived in 24 United States geographic areas, and enrolled through a virtual design. In the prospective study, participants were assigned to cohorts based on the clinical history participants reported in a screening survey and a study questionnaire. In the prospective study, whole blood, serum and a nasopharyngeal or oropharyngeal swab were collected from each participant by mobile phlebotomists. Additional blood draws and questionnaires over a 2-month period could optionally be provided by prospective study participants. Before DNA extraction, blood samples from the prospective study were shipped at room temperature or frozen. Counted from cysteine to phenylalanine, this CDR3 has 16 amino acids. Here the CDR3 DNA is all that survives: 48 bases in frame from base 1. Taken from the germline V gene, the CDR1 and CDR2 loops are SGHRS and YFSETQ. V is trimmed back by 4 bases and J by 3 bases, and the junction contains 10 bases that no gene match accounts for.

The immunoSEQ Assay, a bias-controlled multiplex PCR, was used to amplify TCRbeta CDR3 regions from genomic DNA. Per the source publication's procedure: Within the assay, amplification of reference gene primers was used to estimate how many nucleated cells each sample contained. To quantify the absolute abundance of each unique TCRbeta CDR3 rearrangement, sequence reads were collapsed and filtered. Productive Simpson clonality was computed per sample as the square root of Simpson's diversity index over productive rearrangements. TCRdb limited this immuneACCESS table to in-frame rearrangements with V and J called. A share of clones is missing; checked studies link under half to unresolved V genes, and the rest is unexplained. The DNA was the basis for D and trimming; V, J and clone size are from that table. In all, the sample holds about 240,000 clones, and roughly 86% of those were seen once. Of the sample, roughly 3.5% is held by the ten largest clones.

The sample comprised PBMCs or T cells enriched from blood (not recorded which). This receptor was obtained from a woman in her thirties or forties with acute COVID-19. The V and J segments used are TRBV5-1 and TRBJ2-5; TRBD2 lines up with 9 middle nucleotides. For the CDR3, the sequence is CASSTLKTSGEETQYF. The DNA sequence follows: TGCGCCAGCAGCACCCTGAAGACTAGCGGCGAAGAGACCCAGTACTTC.